These 6 T cell receptor beta chains share one sample of origin, sequenced in a study of blood T cell repertoires in COVID-19. Produced via immunoSEQ multiplex PCR; TCRdb's table is partial and in-frame only. The table has under 300,000 clones, roughly 85% seen once. Material for sequencing was PBMCs or T cells enriched from blood (not recorded which). These receptors came from a woman in her forties or fifties who had recovered from COVID-19.

The DNA of the CDR3 is TGTGCCAGCTCACCGGGCACCTACGAGCAGTACTTC. It is translated as CASSPGTYEQYF. This chain connects TRBV18 to TRBJ2-7; D uncertain. CDR1 KGHSH and CDR2 LQKENI come from the germline V gene. This CDR3 is 12 amino acids long. V was clipped by 3 bases and J by 2 bases, with 5 bases between them. The entire variable domain, with the rest obtained from reference TRBV18 and TRBJ2-7, is as follows: NAGVMQNPRHLVRRRGQEARLRCSPMKGHSHVYWYRQLPEEGLKFMVYLQKENIIDESGMPKERFSAEFPKEGPSILRIQQVVRGDSAAYFCASSPGTYEQYFGPGTRLTVT.

The chain couples TRBV24-1 to TRBJ2-1; 15 nucleotides match TRBD2. Germline V gives CDR1 KGHDR, CDR2 SFDVKD. Germline trimming cut 4 bases from V and 5 bases from J; bases unmatched to any gene: 2. This CDR3 has 16 residues. This CDR3 is CATSEGTSGRNNEQFF. The CDR3 DNA sequence: TGTGCCACCAGTGAAGGGACTAGCGGGAGGAACAATGAGCAGTTCTTC.

The chain links TRBV29-1 to TRBJ2-1, with 9 bases fitting TRBD1. The CDR3 sequence is 15 residues long. Germline V lookup: CDR1 SQVTM, CDR2 ANQGSEA. V was pared by 7 bases and J by 10 bases, with 17 bases of the junction left unmatched. The CDR3 nucleotides read TGCAGCGGCGCGGGTGGACAGGGGAACCCTTGGGAGCAGTTCTTC. Amino acid sequence: CSGAGGQGNPWEQFF.

J is TRBJ2-7 and V is TRBV5-6, with 8 bases matching TRBD1. The V gene's germline CDR1 is SGHDT and CDR2 YYEEEE. This CDR3 has 19 residues. With 1 base clipped from V and 0 bases from J, the junction kept 15 bases outside the gene matches. The CDR3 DNA reads as TGTGCCAGCAGCTTGTCTATCCCAGGGGGCCTCTTTAGCTCCTACGAGCAGTACTTC. Translated: CASSLSIPGGLFSSYEQYF.

The V and J genes are TRBV5-6 and TRBJ1-1; 8 nucleotides align to TRBD1. Germline assignment: CDR1 SGHDT and CDR2 YYEEEE. V lost 7 bases and J lost 10; bases outside the gene matches: 15. This CDR3 is 14 amino acids long. The CDR3 spells CASQSSQGAVRAFF. The CDR3 DNA reads as TGTGCCAGCCAGTCCTCTCAGGGGGCGGTTCGAGCTTTCTTT.

The chain links TRBV28 to TRBJ1-2, with a possible D match to TRBD1 (5 bases). The CDR3 is 16 amino acids. Germline CDR1 reads MDHEN; CDR2 reads SYDVKM. Trimming pared 3 bases from V and 1 base from J, leaving 15 bases between. The DNA for the CDR3 is TGTGCCAGCAGTTTGACAGCGATTGTCCTTAACTATGGCTACACCTTC. It is translated as CASSLTAIVLNYGYTF.